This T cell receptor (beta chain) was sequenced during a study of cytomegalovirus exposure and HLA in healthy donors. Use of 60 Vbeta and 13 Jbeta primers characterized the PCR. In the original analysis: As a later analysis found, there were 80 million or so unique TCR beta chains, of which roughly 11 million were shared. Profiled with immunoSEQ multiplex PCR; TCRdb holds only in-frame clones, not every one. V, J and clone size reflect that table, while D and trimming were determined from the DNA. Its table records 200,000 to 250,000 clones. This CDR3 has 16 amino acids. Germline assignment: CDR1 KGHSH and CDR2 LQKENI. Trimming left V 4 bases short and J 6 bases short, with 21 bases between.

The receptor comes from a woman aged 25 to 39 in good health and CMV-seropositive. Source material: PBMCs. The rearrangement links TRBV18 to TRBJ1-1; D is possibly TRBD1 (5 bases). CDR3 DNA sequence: TGTGCCAGCTCACGAAATAGGCTCGTGGGGGGAGCTGAAGCTTTCTTT. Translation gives CASSRNRLVGGAEAFF.